This T cell receptor (beta chain) was retrieved from a study of cytomegalovirus exposure and HLA in healthy donors. Study findings and constraints: The classifier reportedly diagnosed cytomegalovirus status with high sensitivity and specificity. There were some public TCRs occurring in many donors, but most TCR sequences were rare. The authors enumerated some 170 TCR beta chains as linked to cytomegalovirus.

The assay was immunoSEQ multiplex PCR, and TCRdb's table has in-frame clones only and misses some. The sample includes roughly 63,000 clones, 70% to 90% of them seen just once. This CDR3 comprises 15 residues. V trimming: 7 bases; J trimming: 0 bases; junction bases outside the gene matches: 9. Per the germline V gene, CDR1 is SEHNR and CDR2 is FQNEAQ (reference sequence). With respect to this clone: Its antigen is currently unknown.

The rearrangement uses TRBV7-9 and TRBJ2-7; 7 bases are shared with TRBD1. The sequenced material came from PBMCs. The receptor was derived from a woman under 30 in good health and CMV-seronegative. CDR3: CASNLAGDSSYEQYF. The CDR3 bases are TGTGCCAGCAACCTGGCAGGGGACAGCTCCTACGAGCAGTACTTC.